In this sample, the clone carrying this T cell receptor beta chain turned up a few times. No antigen is known for it. The sample originates from a study of cytomegalovirus exposure and HLA in healthy donors. Whole-study context: Under 90% of 350 to 400 genotyped donors fell in the Caucasian-associated ancestry cluster. Study-level results: In a later analysis, a missense DCLRE1C variant was linked to TCR beta V- and J-gene trimming. TCR beta chains associated with HLA were, in a later analysis, more clonally expanded than equally common others. Presence/absence analyses assumed roughly uniform sequencing depth across donors, which may not hold.

Trimming removed 0 bases at V and 0 bases at J, with 18 bases between. The CDR3 extends over 19 amino acids. The germline gives CDR1 LGHNA, CDR2 YSLEER. PCR employed 60 Vbeta and 13 Jbeta primers. The repertoire was sequenced with immunoSEQ multiplex PCR; TCRdb's copy has only in-frame clones and lacks some. The sample includes 75,000 to 95,000 clones, about 73% of them seen just once. The sequence was collected from a middle-aged woman in good health and CMV-seropositive. The sample was PBMCs. The V and J genes are TRBV4-3 and TRBJ1-3; the D gene is possibly TRBD1 (5 bases). The CDR3 DNA follows: TGCGCCAGCAGCCAAGATCGGGTTGGCGGGGGTAGCTCTGGAAACACCATATATTTT. The encoded protein is CASSQDRVGGGSSGNTIYF.